These 23 T cell receptor beta chains originate from one sample sequenced in a study of shared clonotypes between healthy human individuals. Assay used: immunoSEQ multiplex PCR; TCRdb lists only in-frame clones, some missing. The sample records more than 850,000 clones, 70% to 80% being singletons. The sequenced sample was memory CD4+ T cells from PBMCs. The subset: CD45RA-negative fraction. The receptors here all came from a young man in good health. Some clones in this sample may be carry-over from other donors' samples.

In this sample, this clone turned up a few times. Other DNA sequences in the sample encode the same CDR3. The chain is built from TRBV2 and TRBJ2-3, with D unclear. Germline CDR1 reads SNHLY; CDR2 reads FYNNEI. The CDR3 is 12 amino acids. Between the trimmed V and J ends, which lost 5 bases and 3 bases, there was a span of 6 bases. The CDR3 DNA reads TGTGCCAGCAGTTACGCGACAGATACGCAGTATTTT. Translated: CASSYATDTQYF.

Worth noting for this clone: Being one base from a much bigger clone, this may be a read error. The chain couples TRBV2 to TRBJ2-7; D gene unclear. This CDR3 is 11 amino acids long. V shed 3 bases and J shed 3 bases, with 3 bases lying between them. Germline V lookup: CDR1 SNHLY, CDR2 FYNNEI. The CDR3 DNA reads as TGTGCCAGCAGTGACAGCTACGAGCAGTACTTC. Encoded protein: CASSDSYEQYF.

This chain joins TRBV6-5 and TRBJ1-2, with 7 bases matching TRBD1. Trimming removed 0 bases from V and 6 bases from J; junction bases left unmatched: 4. The CDR3 loop spans 14 amino acids. Looked up from germline, CDR1 is MNHEY and CDR2 is SVGAGI. The CDR3 here is CASSYSGGGNGYTF. CDR3 nucleotide sequence: TGTGCCAGCAGTTACTCAGGGGGCGGGAATGGCTACACCTTC.

The V and J genes are TRBV15 and TRBJ2-1; D call uncertain. The germline CDR1 and CDR2 sequences are LNHNV and YYDKDF (reference sequence). The V end was cut by 1 base, the J end by 4 bases, with 11 bases between. The CDR3 is 15 residues long. Written as DNA, the CDR3 is TGTGCCACCAGCAGAGCTGGCACTGGGTACAATGAGCAGTTCTTC. It is translated as CATSRAGTGYNEQFF.

The chain links TRBV11-3 to TRBJ2-3; D is ambiguous. The CDR3 loop spans 14 amino acids. The germline V and J ends were trimmed by 6 bases and 0 bases, with 10 bases remaining between them. The germline V gene encodes CDR1 SGHNT and CDR2 YENEEA. CDR3 nucleotide sequence: TGTGCCAGCAGTCGGACGAGGAGCACAGATACGCAGTATTTT. Protein: CASSRTRSTDTQYF.

This chain joins TRBV5-1 and TRBJ1-5; no reliable D call. CDR3 length equals 14 residues. The germline V and J ends were trimmed by 7 bases and 3 bases, with 14 bases remaining between them. CDR1 is SGHRS and CDR2 is YFSETQ in the germline V gene. CDR3 loop: CASSLTGVNQPQHF. CDR3 coding DNA: TGCGCCAGCTCTTTGACGGGTGTCAATCAGCCCCAGCATTTT. Filled out from reference TRBV5-1 and TRBJ1-5, the complete variable domain reads KAGVTQTPRYLIKTRGQQVTLSCSPISGHRSVSWYQQTPGQGLQFLFEYFSETQRNKGNFPGRFSGRQFSNSRSEMNVSTLELGDSALYLCASSLTGVNQPQHFGDGTRLSIL.

For the CDR3, the DNA is TGTGCCAGCAGCTTAGCAGCCCCAGCCGGGGAGCTGTTTTTT. Translated: CASSLAAPAGELFF. The chain is built from TRBV7-7 and TRBJ2-2, with unresolved D. Looked up from germline, CDR1 is SSHAT and CDR2 is FNYEAQ (reference sequence). Trimming stripped 0 bases from V and 6 bases from J, with 8 bases between. The CDR3 is 14 residues long.

The chain employs TRBV10-3 and TRBJ2-7, with D perhaps matching TRBD2 (6 bases). The ends were cut back, 4 bases at V and 6 bases at J, with 19 bases in the middle. Germline lookup yields CDR1 ENHRY and CDR2 SYGVKD. The length of the CDR3 is 15 residues. The CDR3 nucleotides read TGTGCCATCAGTGGTGTTGGCGGGAAAGCCGGCGAGCAGTACTTC. Its protein is CAISGVGGKAGEQYF.

J is TRBJ2-1 and V is TRBV9; 9 nucleotides match TRBD2. The CDR3 covers 15 residues. With V trimmed by 0 bases and J by 7 bases, 5 bases remained unmatched. The germline V gene encodes CDR1 SGDLS and CDR2 YYNGEE. The CDR3 DNA reads as TGTGCCAGCAGCGTAGGCGGGAGGGCCTGGAATGAGCAGTTCTTC. Translated: CASSVGGRAWNEQFF.

This clone was counted once. The DNA of the CDR3 is TGTGCCAGCAGCGTATTGGGAGGGAGTGAAAAACTGTTTTTT. Translation: CASSVLGGSEKLFF. The V call is TRBV9, the J call TRBJ1-4; D gene uncertain. The CDR3 covers 14 residues. Germline V gene data show CDR1 as SGDLS and CDR2 as YYNGEE. The germline V and J ends were trimmed by 1 base and 7 bases, with 11 bases remaining between them. Full variable domain (remainder filled in from reference TRBV9 and TRBJ1-4): DSGVTQTPKHLITATGQRVTLRCSPRSGDLSVYWYQQSLDQGLQFLIQYYNGEERAKGNILERFSAQQFPDLHSELNLSSLELGDSALYFCASSVLGGSEKLFFGSGTQLSVL.

This clone was observed a few times. The chain uses TRBV6-5 and TRBJ2-3; TRBD1 matches 9 bases. The CDR3 totals 13 residues. CDR1 and CDR2 (germline): MNHEY, SVGAGI. Trimming cost V 9 bases and J 9 bases; bases outside gene matches: 10. The CDR3 loop is CARRTGEFLTQYF. DNA for the CDR3: TGTGCCAGAAGGACAGGGGAGTTCTTAACGCAGTATTTT.

This chain joins TRBV18 and TRBJ2-1; 9 bases line up with TRBD2. The CDR3 totals 15 residues. Germline trimming cut 6 bases from V and 9 bases from J; bases unmatched to any gene: 12. CDR1 and CDR2 from the germline V gene are KGHSH and LQKENI. As DNA, the CDR3 is TGTGCCAGCTCCCCTAGGGGACTAGCCGCCCTTGAGCAGTTCTTC. Translating gives CASSPRGLAALEQFF.

The chain couples TRBV28 to TRBJ2-4; no clear D gene. Germline V CDR1 and CDR2: MDHEN, SYDVKM. The CDR3 extends over 12 amino acids. V was cut by 9 bases and J by 11 bases, with 17 bases left in between. The CDR3 DNA reads TGTGCCAGTTCCACAACTCAGATGTTTCAGTACTTC. This translates into CASSTTQMFQYF.

The chain is built from TRBV10-3 and TRBJ2-7; D unresolved. This CDR3 has 12 amino acids. V lost 3 bases to trimming and J lost 7 bases, with 10 bases between them. CDR1 and CDR2 from the germline V gene are ENHRY and SYGVKD. The CDR3 loop is CAISDSGSEQYF. In DNA form, the CDR3 reads TGTGCCATCAGTGATTCGGGCTCAGAGCAGTACTTC.

The chain has TRBV20-1 and TRBJ2-5, with unresolved D. The V and J ends lost 4 bases and 2 bases respectively, with 5 bases between them. Per the germline V gene, CDR1 is DFQATT and CDR2 is SNEGSKA (reference sequence). The CDR3 contains 11 residues. The CDR3 spells CSAIGQETQYF. CDR3 nucleotide sequence: TGCAGTGCTATTGGACAAGAGACCCAGTACTTC.

J is TRBJ1-2 and V is TRBV6-6, with 7 bases matching TRBD1. V lost 7 bases and J lost 4; bases outside the gene matches: 15. CDR3 size: 16 residues. CDR1 MNHNY and CDR2 SVGAGI come from the germline V gene (reference sequence). The CDR3 spells CASIASTPRDSYGYTF. For the CDR3, the DNA is TGTGCCAGCATTGCATCCACCCCCAGGGACAGCTATGGCTACACCTTC.

This clone was seen only a few times. This chain joins TRBV2 and TRBJ1-2, with unresolved D. The CDR3 consists of 15 residues. Trimming shortened V by 4 bases and J by 4 bases, and 16 bases separated the two germline ends. CDR1 SNHLY and CDR2 FYNNEI come from the germline V gene. CDR3: CASSVGIDLLYGYTF. CDR3 nucleotides: TGTGCCAGCAGTGTTGGAATTGACCTCCTCTATGGCTACACCTTC.

This sequence joins TRBV4-1 and TRBJ2-7; 8 positions agree with TRBD2. The trim removed 0 bases at V and 0 bases at J, leaving 7 bases unmatched. The V gene's germline CDR1 is MGHRA and CDR2 YSYEKL. The CDR3 has 17 residues. Here the CDR3 reads CASSQDSFSGSSYEQYF. The CDR3 nucleotides read TGCGCCAGCAGCCAAGATTCTTTCAGCGGGAGCTCCTACGAGCAGTACTTC.

The chain has TRBV6-4 and TRBJ2-7; 8 nucleotides align to TRBD1. The V segment lost 11 bases and the J segment 2 bases; nucleotides outside the gene matches: 11. CDR1 is MRHNA, CDR2 SNTAGT, per germline. The CDR3 is 14 amino acids. Written as DNA, the CDR3 is TGTGCCCGCGACCGACAGGGGTCTACCTACGAGCAGTACTTC. This gives the protein CARDRQGSTYEQYF.

The DNA of the CDR3 is TGTGCCAGCAGCTTGGCCCCGGGACTAGCTACGGGAACCCAGTACTTC. Translation: CASSLAPGLATGTQYF. The chain uses TRBV5-4 and TRBJ2-5; 9 nucleotides agree with TRBD2. Germline V gives CDR1 SGHNT, CDR2 YYREEE (reference sequence). V shed 0 bases and J 8 bases; nucleotides not matched to a gene: 11. The CDR3 has 16 residues.

The genes are TRBV30 and TRBJ1-1, with no clear D. The CDR3 is 11 residues long. V dropped 3 bases and J dropped 4 bases, with 6 bases sitting between them. Looked up from germline, CDR1 is GTSNPN and CDR2 is SVGIG (reference sequence). The CDR3, as DNA: TGTGCCTGGAGCTCGGGCACTGAAGCTTTCTTT. Amino acids: CAWSSGTEAFF.

The sample holds one count of this clone. The genes are TRBV7-9 and TRBJ1-5, with D possibly being TRBD1 (5 bases). The germline V gene encodes CDR1 SEHNR and CDR2 FQNEAQ (reference sequence). The CDR3 length is 15 residues. Trimming removed 2 bases at V and 1 base at J, with 9 bases between. Written as DNA, the CDR3 is TGTGCCAGCAGCTTATCGACAGTAAGCAATCAGCCCCAGCATTTT. As protein: CASSLSTVSNQPQHF.

With regard to this clone: The germline gene is not matched at one end of the junction; a read error may be the cause. The rearrangement uses TRBV6-5 and TRBJ1-4, with 7 bases matching TRBD1. Looked up from germline, CDR1 is MNHEY and CDR2 is SVGAGI. The CDR3 consists of 14 residues. DNA for the CDR3: TGTGCCAGCAGTGACGACAGGGTGTTCGAAAAACTGTCTTTT. It yields the protein CASSDDRVFEKLSF.